Presented here are 16 T cell receptor beta chains from one specimen sequenced in a study of shared clonotypes between healthy human individuals. TCRdb's copy holds only in-frame clones and misses some; the assay was immunoSEQ multiplex PCR. In the table there are fewer than 850,000 clones, around 72% of which are singletons. Input material: memory CD4+ T cells sorted from blood. Subset specified: CD45RA-negative fraction. The receptors were sampled from a woman in her thirties in good health.

This clone was counted a few times. V is TRBV28 and J is TRBJ1-1, with 7 bases identical to TRBD1. The CDR3 is made up of 13 amino acids. Trimming took 6 bases from V and 4 from J; bases not matched to a gene: 5. Germline V CDR1 and CDR2: MDHEN, SYDVKM. The CDR3 spells CASRLQGPTEAFF. CDR3 bases: TGTGCCAGCAGACTACAGGGGCCCACTGAAGCTTTCTTT.

The chain combines TRBV20-1 with TRBJ1-2; tentative D call: TRBD1 (6 bases). The CDR3 has 11 amino acids. Germline V gene data show CDR1 as DFQATT and CDR2 as SNEGSKA (reference sequence). Trimming took 5 bases from V and 8 from J, leaving 12 bases between them. The CDR3 sequence is CSASRGSGYTF. The CDR3 bases are TGCAGTGCTTCCAGGGGCTCCGGCTACACCTTC.

This clone was recorded a few times. This same CDR3 is encoded by further DNA sequences in the sample. The chain has TRBV5-1 and TRBJ1-4; no firm D call. Per germline, CDR1 SGHRS and CDR2 YFSETQ. The CDR3 is made up of 15 amino acids. With 4 bases removed from V and 4 bases from J, the gap between germline ends came to 14 bases. CDR3: CASSPLGEVNEKLFF. The CDR3 nucleotides read TGCGCCAGCAGCCCACTCGGCGAGGTTAATGAAAAACTGTTTTTT.

The J gene is TRBJ1-1, the V gene TRBV19; D call uncertain. This CDR3 is built from 12 residues. The V gene's germline CDR1 is LNHDA and CDR2 SQIVND (reference sequence). V was trimmed by 6 bases and J by 7 bases, leaving 12 bases between them. CDR3 in DNA: TGTGCCAGTAGCACCTCGGGTGGTGAAGCTTTCTTT. Its protein product is CASSTSGGEAFF.

The chain employs TRBV6-1 and TRBJ2-1; 10 nucleotides align to TRBD1. Looked up from germline, CDR1 is MNHNS and CDR2 is SASEGT. Trimming removed 7 bases from V and 8 bases from J; junction bases left unmatched: 11. CDR3 length equals 15 residues. This CDR3 reads CASTNPGQGSDEQFF. Here the CDR3 DNA reads TGTGCCAGCACAAACCCGGGACAGGGGTCTGATGAGCAGTTCTTC.

V usage is TRBV5-6 and J usage is TRBJ2-7; D uncertain. The CDR3 extends over 16 amino acids. In germline, CDR1 is SGHDT, CDR2 YYEEEE. Trimming took 4 bases from V and 1 from J, leaving 18 bases between them. CDR3 sequence reads: CASSDFRADMSYEQYF. DNA for the CDR3: TGTGCCAGCAGCGACTTCCGGGCCGACATGTCCTACGAGCAGTACTTC.

This chain links TRBV14 with TRBJ2-1, with D unclear. The CDR3 consists of 17 residues. Per germline, CDR1 SGHDN and CDR2 FVKESK. The V end was cut by 4 bases, the J end by 8 bases, with 24 bases between. The CDR3 spells CASSPPPGLAKLHEQFF. CDR3 DNA: TGTGCCAGCAGCCCCCCCCCGGGTCTGGCGAAGTTACATGAGCAGTTCTTC.

The chain carries TRBV5-6 and TRBJ2-3; 12 nucleotides line up with TRBD2. The CDR3 sequence is 17 residues long. Germline V gene lookup returns CDR1 SGHDT and CDR2 YYEEEE. The V segment lost 0 bases and the J segment 1 base; nucleotides outside the gene matches: 3. CDR3 region: CASSLGLAGARTDTQYF. CDR3 coding DNA: TGTGCCAGCAGCTTGGGACTAGCGGGAGCCCGCACAGATACGCAGTATTTT.

The chain combines TRBV28 with TRBJ1-4; 7 bases agree with TRBD1. Germline-derived CDR1 and CDR2 are MDHEN and SYDVKM. The CDR3 is 16 residues long. J was trimmed by 3 bases and V by 5 bases; bases with no gene match: 9. Written as DNA, the CDR3 is TGTGCCAGCAGTCCCTACACAGGGGTGGCTAATGAAAAACTGTTTTTT. It yields the protein CASSPYTGVANEKLFF. Full variable domain (remainder filled in from reference TRBV28 and TRBJ1-4): DVKVTQSSRYLVKRTGEKVFLECVQDMDHENMFWYRQDPGLGLRLIYFSYDVKMKEKGDIPEGYSVSREKKERFSLILESASTNQTSMYLCASSPYTGVANEKLFFGSGTQLSVL.

This clone came up a few times. This chain joins TRBV11-3 and TRBJ1-2; D gene uncertain. CDR3 size: 15 residues. Germline loops: CDR1 SGHNT, CDR2 YENEEA. The V end was cut by 1 base, the J end by 7 bases, with 16 bases between. This chain's CDR3 is CASSLGSGTVGGYTF. Written as DNA, the CDR3 is TGTGCCAGCAGCTTAGGCTCGGGCACGGTAGGTGGCTACACCTTC.

The gene calls are TRBV19 and TRBJ1-2; D not certain. V lost 5 bases and J lost 2, with 15 bases in between. The germline gives CDR1 LNHDA, CDR2 SQIVND (reference sequence). This CDR3 spans 15 amino acids. For the CDR3, the DNA is TGTGCCAGTAGTCCCCTGGCCGGAACGAACTATGGCTACACCTTC. This translates into CASSPLAGTNYGYTF.

The table lists this clone with a count of one. J is TRBJ1-2 and V is TRBV11-2, with TRBD1 matching over 8 bases. This CDR3 is built from 15 residues. V dropped 1 base and J dropped 7; count of bases not matched to a gene: 8. From germline, CDR1 is SGHAT and CDR2 FQNNGV. CDR3 in amino acids: CASSLASQGASGYTF. The CDR3 DNA reads as TGTGCCAGCAGCTTAGCTAGCCAGGGGGCGAGTGGCTACACCTTC.

This clone was seen only a few times. The V gene is TRBV7-9, the J gene TRBJ2-2; 12 bases are a match to TRBD2. Germline CDR1 SEHNR, CDR2 FQNEAQ (reference sequence). This CDR3 spans 17 amino acids. The ends lost 5 bases at V and 7 bases at J; junction bases unmatched: 11. Here the CDR3 reads CASSTQTSGSLGGELFF. The CDR3, as DNA: TGTGCCAGCAGCACCCAGACTAGCGGGAGTCTCGGCGGGGAGCTGTTTTTT.

The sample holds a few counts of this clone. The chain recombines TRBV5-6 with TRBJ2-5, with 11 bases aligning to TRBD2. The germline gives CDR1 SGHDT, CDR2 YYEEEE. CDR3 size: 17 residues. The ends lost 1 base at V and 7 bases at J; junction bases unmatched: 12. CDR3: CASSLTSGRFLRMTQYF. The CDR3 DNA follows: TGTGCCAGCAGCTTGACTAGCGGGAGATTTTTGAGAATGACCCAGTACTTC.

This clone was observed once. The same CDR3 can be traced to other DNA sequences in this sample. The chain uses TRBV19 and TRBJ1-1; D is undetermined. The ends were cut back, 4 bases at V and 1 base at J, with 7 bases in the middle. The CDR3 is 13 amino acids. Germline V gene lookup returns CDR1 LNHDA and CDR2 SQIVND (reference sequence). The CDR3 bases are TGTGCCAGTAGTAACTCCCCGAACACTGAAGCTTTCTTT. Amino acids: CASSNSPNTEAFF.

The V gene is TRBV28, the J gene TRBJ2-7, with D uncertain. The CDR3 runs 12 residues. Deletions cut 8 bases from V and 3 bases from J, with 11 bases between. The germline V gene has CDR1 MDHEN and CDR2 SYDVKM. The DNA for the CDR3 is TGTGCCAGCGCCAACCTTATCTACGAGCAGTACTTC. It encodes CASANLIYEQYF.